This T cell receptor beta chain was retrieved from a study of cytomegalovirus exposure and HLA in healthy donors. Study as a whole: Of the donors genotyped, about 390 in all, 81% fell in the Caucasian-associated ancestry cluster. Overall study findings and caveats: Analysis was carried out at a later point, and it linked a missense DCLRE1C variant to TCR beta V- and J-gene trimming.

Germline CDR1 and CDR2: SGHNT and YYREEE (reference sequence). CDR3 length: 15 amino acids. Trimming left V 5 bases short and J 1 base short, with 10 bases between. As for this clone: As yet, its antigen is unknown.

PCR employed 60 Vbeta and 13 Jbeta primers. Produced via immunoSEQ multiplex PCR; TCRdb's table is partial and in-frame only. The repertoire holds 130,000 to 150,000 clones, 60% to 80% seen once, with less than 2% in the top ten. This receptor was obtained from a woman younger than 45 in good health and CMV-seronegative. The sample consisted of PBMCs. This rearrangement joins TRBV5-4 to TRBJ2-6; possibly TRBD1 for D (6 bases). The CDR3 sequence is CASRPTGSGANVLTF. CDR3 in DNA: TGTGCCAGCAGGCCCACAGGGTCTGGGGCCAACGTCCTGACTTTC.